Each of the 25 T cell receptor beta chains below was sequenced from the same sample in a study of esophageal squamous cell carcinoma under preoperative chemotherapy. TCRdb passed the PCR reads through MiXCR, listing each CDR3 protein once. The table shows around 34,000 distinct CDR3 sequences, with 50% to 60% occurring only once. Sample time point: after preoperative PTX-NDP chemotherapy. This material was acquired from a patient given preoperative chemotherapy. All receptors derive from a human donor with esophageal squamous cell carcinoma. The donor label of this sample is uncertain.

This clonotype was recorded at least ten times. The V call is TRBV7-6, the J call TRBJ2-7, with D unclear. Looked up from germline, CDR1 is SGHVS and CDR2 is FNYEAQ. This CDR3 has 14 amino acids. V was pared by 1 base and J by 0 bases, with 7 bases between. CDR3 sequence (DNA): TGTGCCAGCAGCTTAGTCAGGAGCTCCTACGAGCAGTACTTC. Amino acids: CASSLVRSSYEQYF.

Of note for this clonotype: The conserved final phenylalanine or tryptophan is absent from the CDR3, which likely points to a read error. No DNA is shown, since the ends of the CDR3 on it are uncertain; the CDR3 is the one TCRdb lists. The V and J genes are TRBV7-8 and TRBJ2-5; TRBD1, the table's D call, lacks a check against the DNA. The CDR3 is 12 amino acids long, termini counted. The germline V gene has CDR1 SGHVS and CDR2 FQNEAQ. CDR3 residues: CASSLTGASQLS.

This clonotype was found once. A junction end diverges from the germline sequence, so it may reflect a read error. The J gene is TRBJ2-4, the V gene TRBV7-2, with a possible D match to TRBD2 (6 bases). Germline CDR1 SGHTA, CDR2 FQGNSA. CDR3 length equals 13 residues. The CDR3 region is CGRGVTVQNIQYF. Written as DNA, the CDR3 is TGTGGCCGCGGGGTCACTGTCCAAAACATCCAGTACTTC.

This clonotype has only one observation. The chain couples TRBV7-6 to TRBJ2-7, with 7 bases that match TRBD1. J lost 6 bases, V lost 4 bases, and 6 bases had no gene match. Looked up from germline, CDR1 is SGHVS and CDR2 is FNYEAQ. This CDR3 has 13 amino acids. This CDR3 reads CASSSRGSREQYF. In DNA, the CDR3 is TGTGCCAGCAGCTCCAGGGGGTCCCGCGAGCAGTACTTC.

Notes on this clonotype: One base away lies a much larger clone, so this may be a sequencing read error. The chain uses TRBV27 and TRBJ2-1, with D perhaps TRBD2 (6 bases). The DNA end is more similar to TRBJ2-7, so the J call may be wrong. This CDR3 is 15 amino acids long. The V gene's germline CDR1 is MNHEY and CDR2 SMNVEV (reference sequence). CDR3 in DNA: TGTGCCAGCAGTTTGGAGGGGAGCTCCTACAATGAGCAGTACTTC. Encoded protein: CASSLEGSSYNEQYF.

This clonotype rates as medium-sized. V usage is TRBV7-3 and J usage is TRBJ2-3; D uncertain. V lost 1 base, J lost 4 bases, and 12 bases lay in between. This CDR3 region has 15 residues. Germline CDR1 SGHTA, CDR2 FQGTGA. The CDR3 DNA reads TGTGCCAGCAGCTTAATTCCGGGTAGCCCAGATACGCAGTATTTT. It encodes CASSLIPGSPDTQYF.

The genes are TRBV7-3 and TRBJ2-3, with D tentatively TRBD2 (6 bases). Germline loops: CDR1 SGHTA, CDR2 FQGTGA. V was clipped by 4 bases and J by 2 bases, with 13 bases between them. This CDR3 spans 15 amino acids. CDR3 coding DNA: TGTGCCAGCAGCTCGGGGACTGTGAACACAGATACGCAGTATTTT. It is translated as CASSSGTVNTDTQYF.

This clonotype was picked up many times. This CDR3 is CASSSRFEQYF. The CDR3 bases are TGTGCCAGCAGTTCTAGATTCGAGCAGTACTTC. The chain employs TRBV6-5 and TRBJ2-3; no firm D call. With the DNA end fitting TRBJ2-7 better, the J assignment may be wrong. Germline V gives CDR1 MNHEY, CDR2 SVGAGI. The CDR3 consists of 11 residues.

The V call is TRBV6-1, the J call TRBJ2-3; 7 bases agree with TRBD2. The J call may be mistaken, given a closer DNA end match to TRBJ2-7. CDR3 size: 16 residues. In germline, CDR1 is MNHNS, CDR2 SASEGT. The CDR3 region is CASSRKERGAKNTQYF. The CDR3 nucleotides read TGTGCCAGCAGTCGCAAGGAGCGGGGCGCCAAAAATACGCAGTACTTC.

This clonotype has ten or more counts. V is TRBV19 and J is TRBJ2-4; 12 nucleotides line up with TRBD1. Trimming removed 7 bases from V and 7 bases from J; junction bases left unmatched: 11. This CDR3 comprises 16 residues. Germline V gives CDR1 LNHDA, CDR2 SQIVND (reference sequence). The CDR3 protein is CASTPKGQGAWNIQYF. The CDR3 DNA sequence: TGTGCCAGTACCCCTAAGGGACAGGGGGCATGGAACATTCAGTACTTC.

This clonotype counts as medium-sized. The chain employs TRBV7-2 and TRBJ2-3; possibly TRBD2 for D (6 bases). CDR3 length: 14 residues. The germline gives CDR1 SGHTA, CDR2 FQGNSA. The V gene lost 3 bases and the J gene lost 1 base, with 8 bases spanning the gap. Here the CDR3 reads CASSFGGGTDTQYF. As DNA, the CDR3 is TGTGCCAGCAGCTTCGGCGGGGGCACAGATACGCAGTATTTT.

J is TRBJ2-3 and V is TRBV4-3; D unclear. Germline values: CDR1 LGHNA, CDR2 YSLEER. This CDR3 has 14 residues. The V and J ends lost 4 bases and 0 bases respectively, with 8 bases between them. In DNA, the CDR3 is TGCGCCAGCAGCCCCGGCGGCAGCACAGATACGCAGTATTTT. Encoded protein: CASSPGGSTDTQYF.

This clonotype turned up a few times. This sequence joins TRBV7-7 and TRBJ2-5, with 7 bases aligning to TRBD2. The ends lost 0 bases at V and 1 base at J; junction bases unmatched: 2. The CDR3 has 15 residues. The V gene's germline CDR1 is SSHAT and CDR2 FNYEAQ (reference sequence). In DNA form, the CDR3 reads TGTGCCAGCAGCTTAGCGGGGGGGACCCAAGAGACCCAGTACTTC. Protein product: CASSLAGGTQETQYF.

The V and J genes are TRBV6-2 or TRBV6-3 and TRBJ2-5; a possible D gene is TRBD2 (5 bases). The better agreement between TRBJ2-7 and the DNA end casts doubt on the J call. Germline V gives CDR1 MNHEY, CDR2 SVGEGT. This CDR3 is 14 amino acids long. CDR3 loop: CASTYRTSTYEQYF. CDR3 DNA sequence: TGTGCCAGCACCTATCGGACTTCTACCTACGAGCAGTACTTC.

This clonotype was recorded once. The chain couples TRBV7-6 to TRBJ2-2; possibly TRBD1 for D (5 bases). The DNA end is more similar to TRBJ2-3, so the J call may be wrong. Germline-derived CDR1 and CDR2 are SGHVS and FNYEAQ. CDR3 length equals 13 residues. The CDR3: CASRALNTGEQYF. The CDR3 DNA is TGTGCCAGCAGGGCTTTGAACACAGGTGAGCAGTATTTT.

The chain carries TRBV7-2 and TRBJ2-5; 7 nucleotides match TRBD2. The V gene's germline CDR1 is SGHTA and CDR2 FQGNSA. The CDR3 has 15 amino acids. V lost 5 bases and J lost 5; bases outside the gene matches: 11. CDR3: CASSGREREGETQYF. CDR3 nucleotides: TGTGCCAGCAGCGGGCGGGAGCGGGAAGGTGAGACCCAGTACTTC.

This chain uses TRBV7-6 with TRBJ2-2; tentatively, D is TRBD1 or TRBD2 (5 bases each). Trimming cost V 5 bases and J 7 bases, with 17 bases left between them. The CDR3 length is 15 residues. Germline values: CDR1 SGHVS, CDR2 FNYEAQ. CDR3 in DNA: TGTGCCAGCAGCCTGGGACGGGAAGGTGTCGGGGAGCTGTTTTTT. Its translation: CASSLGREGVGELFF.

This clonotype appeared once. The chain couples TRBV7-3 to TRBJ2-3; 8 bases agree with TRBD2. The ends lost 5 bases at V and 5 bases at J; junction bases unmatched: 15. Germline V gene data show CDR1 as SGHTA and CDR2 as FQGTGA. This CDR3 is built from 17 residues. CDR3 sequence (DNA): TGTGCCAGCAGCCGCATACCGGGGCGGGGGGCTGGAGATACGCAGTATTTT. It specifies CASSRIPGRGAGDTQYF.

About this clonotype: One end of the junction is discordant with germline, which a read error may explain. The J gene is TRBJ2-4, the V gene TRBV12-3 or TRBV12-4; perhaps TRBD1 as D (6 bases). The J call could be wrong; TRBJ2-3 is a better fit for the DNA end. The CDR3 runs 16 residues. CDR3 DNA sequence: TGTGCCAGCAGTGGTACGAGCGTGGGGGCCACAAATACGCAGTATTTT. Its protein product is CASSGTSVGATNTQYF.

Note on this clonotype: The junction differs from germline at one of its ends, possibly a read error. This chain joins TRBV7-2 and TRBJ2-4; a weak D match, TRBD1 (5 bases). Per the germline V gene, CDR1 is SGHTA and CDR2 is FQGNSA. The CDR3 contains 12 residues. The chain's CDR3 is CARSQDKDTQYF. CDR3 in DNA: TGTGCCAGGAGCCAGGACAAAGATACGCAGTATTTC.

This chain joins TRBV6-1 and TRBJ2-3; the match to TRBD2 covers 8 bases. V was pared by 11 bases and J by 6 bases, with 13 bases of the junction left unmatched. CDR3 length: 14 amino acids. Germline loops: CDR1 MNHNS, CDR2 SASEGT. CDR3 bases: TGTGCCGGGAGCGGGGGACGTGACGTCGATACGCAGTATTTT. This codes for CAGSGGRDVDTQYF.

About this clonotype itself: The junction departs from the called germline gene at one end, perhaps through a read error. The CDR3 DNA reads TGTGCGAGCAGCGGGGTCGCCAGCGTCGAGACCCAGTATTTT. It is translated as CASSGVASVETQYF. The V call is TRBV7-6, the J call TRBJ2-3, with TRBD2 matching over 7 bases. This CDR3 is built from 14 residues. Per the germline V gene, CDR1 is SGHVS and CDR2 is FNYEAQ.

This clonotype was seen repeatedly, ten times or more. J is TRBJ2-1 and V is TRBV27; 8 bases are a match to TRBD2. CDR3 size: 14 residues. CDR1 and CDR2 from the germline V gene are MNHEY and SMNVEV (reference sequence). V gave up 5 bases and J gave up 2 bases; unmatched junction bases: 2. CDR3 in amino acids: CASSAGGTYNEQFF. The DNA for the CDR3 is TGTGCCAGCAGTGCGGGAGGAACCTACAATGAGCAGTTCTTC.

Many counts were recorded for this clonotype. The rearrangement uses TRBV18 and TRBJ2-1, with D unresolved. This CDR3 is 15 amino acids long. V lost 5 bases to trimming and J lost 2 bases, with 13 bases between them. Germline values: CDR1 KGHSH, CDR2 LQKENI. This CDR3 is CASSASNLAYNEQFF. DNA for the CDR3: TGTGCCAGCTCAGCCAGTAATTTGGCCTACAATGAGCAGTTCTTC.

This clonotype was recorded many times. The chain is built from TRBV7-8 and TRBJ1-2; D remains unclear. This CDR3 contains 16 residues. Trimming took 5 bases from V and 4 from J, leaving 20 bases between them. CDR1 SGHVS and CDR2 FQNEAQ come from the germline V gene. CDR3 region: CASSPGAGRQTYGYTF. CDR3 DNA: TGTGCCAGCAGCCCAGGAGCGGGCAGACAAACCTATGGCTACACCTTC.